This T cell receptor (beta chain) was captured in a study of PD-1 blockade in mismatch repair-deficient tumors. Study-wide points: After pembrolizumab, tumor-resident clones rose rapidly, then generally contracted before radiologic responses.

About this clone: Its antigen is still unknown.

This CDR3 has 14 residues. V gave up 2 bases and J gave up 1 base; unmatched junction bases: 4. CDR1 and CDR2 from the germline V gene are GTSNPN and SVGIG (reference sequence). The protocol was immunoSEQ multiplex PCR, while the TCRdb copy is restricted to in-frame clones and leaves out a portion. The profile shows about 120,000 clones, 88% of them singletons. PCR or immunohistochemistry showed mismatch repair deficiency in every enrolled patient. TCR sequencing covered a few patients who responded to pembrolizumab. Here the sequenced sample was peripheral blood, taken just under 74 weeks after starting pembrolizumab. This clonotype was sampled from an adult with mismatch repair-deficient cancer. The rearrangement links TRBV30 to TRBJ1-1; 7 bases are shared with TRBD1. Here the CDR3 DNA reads TGTGCCTGGAGTCGGGACAGACAGAACACTGAAGCTTTCTTT. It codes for CAWSRDRQNTEAFF.